One sample yielded the 22 T cell receptor beta chains listed below, sequenced in a study of blood T cell repertoires in COVID-19. Generated by immunoSEQ multiplex PCR, the TCRdb table keeps only in-frame clones and is missing some. The sample carries under 200,000 clones, 65% to 90% recorded once. The sequenced sample was peripheral blood. The receptors come from a man between 60 and 75 years old with acute or convalescent COVID-19.

This sequence joins TRBV9 and TRBJ2-3; 8 bases are a match to TRBD2. Per germline, CDR1 SGDLS and CDR2 YYNGEE. The CDR3 has 14 amino acids. V trimming: 4 bases; J trimming: 4 bases; junction bases outside the gene matches: 5. Here the CDR3 reads CASSPGGGPDTQYF. CDR3 nucleotide sequence: TGTGCCAGCAGCCCGGGGGGGGGCCCAGATACGCAGTATTTT.

The gene calls are TRBV30 and TRBJ2-2; TRBD2 aligns across 7 bases. The V gene's germline CDR1 is GTSNPN and CDR2 SVGIG (reference sequence). The CDR3 is 16 residues long. V was clipped by 0 bases and J by 6 bases; unmatched bases: 10. CDR3 nucleotide sequence: TGTGCCTGGAGTGTAGGCAGCGGGAACTACGCCGGGGAGCTGTTTTTT. Translating gives CAWSVGSGNYAGELFF.

This chain uses TRBV7-3 with TRBJ1-2, with 8 positions matching TRBD1. The length of the CDR3 is 14 residues. Losses at the gene ends were 5 bases for V and 3 bases for J; bases not matched to a gene: 5. Germline values: CDR1 SGHTA, CDR2 FQGTGA. The CDR3 DNA follows: TGTGCCAGCAGCCCAGGGGGCCCCGACTATGGCTACACCTTC. Its translation: CASSPGGPDYGYTF.

This clone was counted a single time. The gene calls are TRBV9 and TRBJ1-1; a weak D match, TRBD1 (6 bases). V was trimmed by 0 bases and J by 7 bases, leaving 10 bases between them. The length of the CDR3 is 13 residues. In germline, CDR1 is SGDLS, CDR2 YYNGEE. The CDR3 coding sequence is TGTGCCAGCAGCGTAGTAGCACAGGGTGAAGCTTTCTTT. This codes for CASSVVAQGEAFF.

The chain has TRBV4-1 and TRBJ2-1; 7 positions agree with TRBD1. CDR3 size: 15 residues. CDR1 is MGHRA and CDR2 is YSYEKL in the germline V gene. V was clipped by 3 bases and J by 3 bases; unmatched bases: 5. This CDR3 is CASSQDGDSYNEQFF. The CDR3 bases are TGCGCCAGCAGCCAGGACGGGGACAGCTACAATGAGCAGTTCTTC.

The chain is built from TRBV28 and TRBJ2-1, with TRBD2 as a possible D gene (6 bases). Germline V gene sequence: CDR1 MDHEN, CDR2 SYDVKM. The CDR3 spans 14 residues. The V gene lost 5 bases and the J gene lost 9 bases, with 17 bases spanning the gap. CDR3: CASSLPGERAEQFF. DNA for the CDR3: TGTGCCAGCAGTCTCCCGGGAGAGCGGGCTGAGCAGTTCTTC.

This clone was counted a few times. V usage is TRBV18 and J usage is TRBJ1-2, with TRBD1 matching 8 bases. The germline gives CDR1 KGHSH, CDR2 LQKENI. V gave up 1 base and J gave up 4 bases; unmatched junction bases: 5. The CDR3 runs to 15 residues. The CDR3 loop reads CASSPLSGGAYGYTF. CDR3 nucleotide sequence: TGTGCCAGCTCACCACTCTCAGGGGGCGCCTATGGCTACACCTTC.

The chain joins TRBV5-1 to TRBJ2-3, with TRBD2 as a possible D gene (7 bases). CDR3 size: 15 residues. In germline, CDR1 is SGHRS, CDR2 YFSETQ. Trimming left V 7 bases short and J 3 bases short, with 18 bases between. CDR3 loop: CASRAEGGRTDTQYF. The CDR3 region has the DNA TGCGCCAGCCGCGCCGAGGGGGGGCGGACAGATACGCAGTATTTT.

The chain carries TRBV27 and TRBJ2-1, with D perhaps matching TRBD1 (5 bases). V dropped 1 base and J dropped 8 bases, with 21 bases sitting between them. The CDR3 contains 17 residues. Germline V gene data show CDR1 as MNHEY and CDR2 as SMNVEV (reference sequence). The CDR3 region is CASSLWGRNRPGYEQFF. The CDR3 DNA follows: TGTGCCAGCAGTTTATGGGGCCGGAACAGGCCGGGTTATGAGCAGTTCTTC.

Worth noting for this clone: The same CDR3 can be traced to other DNA sequences in this sample. This chain links TRBV18 with TRBJ2-1, with 11 nucleotides matching TRBD2. Trimming took 2 bases from V and 2 from J; bases not matched to a gene: 2. Germline V gives CDR1 KGHSH, CDR2 LQKENI. The CDR3 runs to 16 residues. CDR3: CASSPGLAGAYNEQFF. In DNA form, the CDR3 reads TGTGCCAGCTCACCAGGACTAGCGGGTGCCTACAATGAGCAGTTCTTC.

V is TRBV28 and J is TRBJ2-7; tentative D call: TRBD1 (5 bases). Germline CDR1 MDHEN, CDR2 SYDVKM. V was trimmed by 6 bases and J by 3 bases, leaving 9 bases between them. This CDR3 contains 12 residues. The CDR3 bases are TGTGCCAGCAGGTCCGACAGCTACGAGCAGTACTTC. It is translated as CASRSDSYEQYF.

The chain is built from TRBV5-4 and TRBJ1-1; D is perhaps TRBD1 (6 bases). From germline, CDR1 is SGHNT and CDR2 YYREEE (reference sequence). Trimming left V 5 bases short and J 1 base short, with 12 bases between. This CDR3 has 14 amino acids. The DNA for the CDR3 is TGTGCCAGCAGGACCAGGACAGAGAACACTGAAGCTTTCTTT. Translated, it gives CASRTRTENTEAFF.

A single count supports this clone. This chain links TRBV7-2 with TRBJ2-5; TRBD2 is a possible D gene (7 bases). Germline V gene sequence: CDR1 SGHTA, CDR2 FQGNSA. The CDR3 runs to 14 residues. Trimming took 2 bases from V and 4 from J, leaving 11 bases between them. CDR3 coding DNA: TGTGCCAGCAGCTTAAACAGGGAGGGAGAGACCCAGTACTTC. This sequence encodes CASSLNREGETQYF. Filled out from reference TRBV7-2 and TRBJ2-5, the complete variable domain reads GAGVSQSPSNKVTEKGKDVELRCDPISGHTALYWYRQSLGQGLEFLIYFQGNSAPDKSGLPSDRFSAERTGGSVSTLTIQRTQQEDSAVYLCASSLNREGETQYFGPGTRLLVL.

In nucleotides, the CDR3 is TGTGCCAGCAGCTTAAGAGGGGGCGAAAATTCACCCCTCCACTTT. This gives the protein CASSLRGGENSPLHF. This chain links TRBV7-6 with TRBJ1-6; 7 bases line up with TRBD1. This CDR3 comprises 15 residues. The V gene end was trimmed by 2 bases and the J gene end by 7 bases; junction bases not matched to a gene: 5. CDR1 and CDR2 (germline): SGHVS, FNYEAQ. The full variable domain, rest sourced from reference TRBV7-6 and TRBJ1-6, is GAGVSQSPRYKVTKRGQDVALRCDPISGHVSLYWYRQALGQGPEFLTYFNYEAQQDKSGLPNDRFSAERPEGSISTLTIQRTEQRDSAMYRCASSLRGGENSPLHFGNGTRLTVT.

The chain employs TRBV15 and TRBJ2-5; possibly TRBD2 for D (6 bases). The ends were cut back, 0 bases at V and 1 base at J, with 15 bases in the middle. This CDR3 has 17 amino acids. The germline gives CDR1 LNHNV, CDR2 YYDKDF (reference sequence). CDR3 nucleotide sequence: TGTGCCACCAGCAGAGATAGGAGGAGGGCGTTCCAAGAGACCCAGTACTTC. It yields the protein CATSRDRRRAFQETQYF.

The chain has TRBV5-4 and TRBJ2-1, with 9 bases identical to TRBD2. CDR3 size: 15 residues. Trimming cost V 2 bases and J 0 bases; bases outside gene matches: 0. Germline V gene data show CDR1 as SGHNT and CDR2 as YYREEE (reference sequence). CDR3 residues: CASSFSGGSYNEQFF. The DNA of the CDR3 is TGTGCCAGCAGCTTTAGCGGGGGCTCCTACAATGAGCAGTTCTTC. Full variable domain (rest looked up from reference TRBV5-4 and TRBJ2-1): ETGVTQSPTHLIKTRGQQVTLRCSSQSGHNTVSWYQQALGQGPQFIFQYYREEENGRGNFPPRFSGLQFPNYSSELNVNALELDDSALYLCASSFSGGSYNEQFFGPGTRLTVL.

This clone was seen a single time. The chain couples TRBV3-1 (or the pseudogene TRBV3-2) to TRBJ2-7; the D gene is possibly TRBD1 (8 bases). This CDR3 spans 16 amino acids. From germline, CDR1 is LGHDT and CDR2 YNNKEL (reference sequence). V lost 7 bases and J 7 bases, leaving 26 bases between the germline ends. CDR3 protein: CASTTTPQGGTGEQYF. CDR3 nucleotides: TGTGCCAGCACTACAACCCCACAGGGGGGGACTGGGGAGCAGTACTTC.

This clone is a singleton in its sample. The rearrangement uses TRBV18 and TRBJ2-1; D remains unclear. This CDR3 has 14 residues. V lost 4 bases and J 7 bases, leaving 14 bases between the germline ends. Per the germline V gene, CDR1 is KGHSH and CDR2 is LQKENI. CDR3 coding DNA: TGTGCCAGCTCACGCCCCTCTGTGAGTAATGAGCAGTTCTTC. Protein product: CASSRPSVSNEQFF.

CDR3 residues: CASRRQGAGTEAFF. As DNA, the CDR3 is TGTGCCAGCAGAAGACAGGGGGCGGGCACTGAAGCTTTCTTT. V is TRBV2 and J is TRBJ1-1; 10 bases map to TRBD1. Germline V gives CDR1 SNHLY, CDR2 FYNNEI. Losses at the gene ends were 6 bases for V and 4 bases for J; bases not matched to a gene: 5. CDR3 length: 14 residues.

This chain connects TRBV12-3 or TRBV12-4 to TRBJ1-1; D uncertain. The CDR3 is 13 amino acids. The ends were cut back, 4 bases at V and 7 bases at J, with 13 bases in the middle. The CDR3 sequence: CASSSTGRDEAFF. For the CDR3, the DNA is TGTGCCAGCAGTTCAACCGGACGGGATGAAGCTTTCTTT.

This clone was seen once. The chain employs TRBV27 and TRBJ2-2; 7 nucleotides agree with TRBD1. Germline CDR1 is MNHEY and CDR2 is SMNVEV (reference sequence). The CDR3 is 17 residues long. The V segment lost 4 bases and the J segment 0 bases; nucleotides outside the gene matches: 8. The CDR3 nucleotides are TGTGCCAGCAGTTCGATAGGACAGGTCGCGAACACCGGGGAGCTGTTTTTT. Residues: CASSSIGQVANTGELFF.

The CDR3 sequence is CASARVTSYNEQFF. CDR3 sequence (DNA): TGTGCCAGTGCCCGGGTAACCTCCTACAATGAGCAGTTCTTC. This chain links TRBV19 with TRBJ2-1; no firm D call. In germline, CDR1 is LNHDA, CDR2 SQIVND (reference sequence). CDR3 length: 14 amino acids. Trimming removed 8 bases from V and 0 bases from J, with 11 bases in between.